This is a list of T cell receptor beta chains from one sample in a study of control samples from healthy donors and cancer patients. Sequencing was performed with immunoSEQ multiplex PCR; in TCRdb, only in-frame clones are kept and a portion is missing. The table records 150,000 or so clones, more than 85% of them present only once. Material for sequencing was blood. The receptor source for this set is a man aged 18 to 29 in good health. CDR3s include the opening cysteine and the closing phenylalanine or tryptophan. A D gene is named only where the DNA matches it firmly. Clone size is stated in some rows and not others, as once, few, many or a class when expanded.

clone_size j_call d_call v_call cdr3_nt cdr3_aa
- TRBJ1-4 - TRBV29-1 TGCAGCGTTGTTTTGACAGGCTATGAAAAACTGTTTTTT CSVVLTGYEKLFF
- TRBJ2-5 - TRBV19 TGTGCCAGTAGTACCTCCCGAGGGGAGACCCAGTACTTC CASSTSRGETQYF
- TRBJ2-7 - TRBV11-2 TGTGCCAGCACCAGAGACAAAAGGGGGTACTTC CASTRDKRGYF
- TRBJ1-2 TRBD1 TRBV25-1 TGTGCCAGCAGTACTCACGGGGCAGGGGGCCAGGATGGCTACACCTTC CASSTHGAGGQDGYTF
- TRBJ1-5 - TRBV10-3 TGTGCCATCAGTGAGTCTGGGGGAAAAAATCAGCCCCAGCATTTT CAISESGGKNQPQHF
- TRBJ2-1 TRBD2 TRBV11-3 TGTGCCAGCAGCTTAGTTTCGGGAGGCCCAGCCGAGCAGTTCTTC CASSLVSGGPAEQFF
- TRBJ2-6 - TRBV4-3 TGCGCCAGCAGCCACCGCTCTGGGGCCAACGTCCTGACTTTC CASSHRSGANVLTF
- TRBJ2-6 - TRBV13 TGTGCCAGCAGCCAGGGACAATACTCTGGGGCCAACGTCCTGACTTTC CASSQGQYSGANVLTF
- TRBJ1-5 - TRBV12-3/TRBV12-4 TGTGCCAGCAGTCCTCAGAATCAGCCCCAGCATTTT CASSPQNQPQHF
- TRBJ1-2 - TRBV28 TGTGCCACCTATAAGGATCCAGCTGGTGGCTACACCTTC CATYKDPAGGYTF
- TRBJ2-7 TRBD1 TRBV28 TGTGCCAGCAGGGGGACAGGGAGTTACGAGCAGTACTTC CASRGTGSYEQYF
- TRBJ2-3 - TRBV14 TGTGCCAGCAGCCCGCCGGAGGGAACAGATACGCAGTATTTT CASSPPEGTDTQYF
- TRBJ2-1 - TRBV6-2/TRBV6-3 TGTGCCAGCAGTTACCCACCCGGACTACCCTACAATGAGCAGTTCTTC CASSYPPGLPYNEQFF
- TRBJ2-3 TRBD2 TRBV13 TGTGCCAGCAGCCATCTGACTAGCGGGGGGGCAGATACGCAGTATTTT CASSHLTSGGADTQYF
- TRBJ1-2 TRBD1 TRBV18 TGTGCCAGCTCACCTATTAAGACAGGGGGCTGGCGTGGCTACACCTTC CASSPIKTGGWRGYTF
- TRBJ2-3 TRBD1 TRBV6-5 TGTGCCAGCAGTTACGGGACAGGGTTAACAGATACGCAGTATTTT CASSYGTGLTDTQYF
- TRBJ2-1 - TRBV27 TGTGCCAGCAGTTTATCCCGGACTACGGCTAGCGCAAATGAGCAGTTCTTC CASSLSRTTASANEQFF
- TRBJ2-7 - TRBV7-2 TGTGCCAGCAGCTTACTCCCGTGGGAGCAGTACTTC CASSLLPWEQYF
- TRBJ2-2 - TRBV25-1 TGTGCCAGCAGTGAAGGGGTATGGACCGGGGAGCTGTTTTTT CASSEGVWTGELFF
few TRBJ1-1 - TRBV19 TGTGCCAGTAGTATTAGGGGGGCAGGGAACACTGAAGCTTTCTTT CASSIRGAGNTEAFF
- TRBJ1-1 - TRBV19 TGTGCCAGTAGTATCCAGGTGTGGAAGGGTACGGGAACTGAAGCTTTCTTT CASSIQVWKGTGTEAFF
- TRBJ2-3 TRBD1 TRBV18 TGTGCCAGCTCCCTAAACAGGGGGCTCACAGATACGCAGTATTTT CASSLNRGLTDTQYF
- TRBJ2-1 - TRBV5-4 TGTGCCAGCAGCTTCGCTAGAGGTGGGGGGTGGGGTTACAATGAGCAGTTCTTC CASSFARGGGWGYNEQFF
- TRBJ2-7 - TRBV5-6 TGTGCCAGCAGCTCACTTTCCGGGGAGCAGTACTTC CASSSLSGEQYF
- TRBJ1-6 - TRBV19 TGTGCCACCACTCAGGGTACGGGTTCACCCCTCCACTTT CATTQGTGSPLHF
once TRBJ2-1 - TRBV6-2/TRBV6-3 TGTGCCAGCAGTCCCATTAGGTATGAGCAGTTCTTC CASSPIRYEQFF
- TRBJ2-7 - TRBV7-2 TGTGCCAGCAGCTTCGGCAGGCCGGACGTTCACGAGCAGTACTTC CASSFGRPDVHEQYF
- TRBJ1-3 - TRBV14 TGTGCCAGCAGCCACGCATCGTTTAGGCCAAGGGGAAACACCATATATTTT CASSHASFRPRGNTIYF
- TRBJ1-4 - TRBV4-3 TGCGCCAGCAGCCAAGATTTTGTTGGGGGGACACCCGTCATACCAACTAATGAAAAACTGTTTTTT CASSQDFVGGTPVIPTNEKLFF
- TRBJ1-1 - TRBV5-5 TGTGCCAGCAGCTTATATCTGGTCCCGCGAAACACTGAAGCTTTCTTT CASSLYLVPRNTEAFF
- TRBJ2-3 - TRBV7-9 TGTGCCAGCAGTCCCGGGGCCGAGCGCACAGATACGCAGTATTTT CASSPGAERTDTQYF
- TRBJ1-1 - TRBV12-3/TRBV12-4 TGTGCCAGCAGTTTTCAGGTGAACACTGAAGCTTTCTTT CASSFQVNTEAFF
- TRBJ1-4 TRBD1 TRBV5-1 TGCGCCAGCAGCCTGGGACAGGGGGCAGGAACTAATGAAAAACTGTTTTTT CASSLGQGAGTNEKLFF
- TRBJ2-6 - TRBV5-6 TGTGCCAGCAGCTTGAGAGGGACTGGGGCCAACGTCCTGACTTTC CASSLRGTGANVLTF
- TRBJ2-5 - TRBV27 TGTGCCAGCAGTTCCCCCTCGAGGCAAGAGACCCAGTACTTC CASSSPSRQETQYF
- TRBJ2-7 TRBD2 TRBV7-2 TGTGCCAGCACCCCTGGAGCGGGAGTAATCTACGAGCAGTACTTC CASTPGAGVIYEQYF
- TRBJ2-2 - TRBV6-6 TGTGCCAGCAGTCCTTGGACGGCCAGGGGATACACCGGGGAGCTGTTTTTT CASSPWTARGYTGELFF
- TRBJ2-5 - TRBV10-2 TGCGCCAGCAGTGAGTGGGGGAGCCAGTACTTC CASSEWGSQYF
- TRBJ2-6 - TRBV6-5 TGTGCCAGCAGCGGAATGCAGGGGGCCAACGTCCTGACTTTC CASSGMQGANVLTF
- TRBJ1-2 - TRBV27 TGTGCCAGCAGTTTGGGGGACGGAAGCTATGGCTACACCTTC CASSLGDGSYGYTF
- TRBJ1-1 TRBD1 TRBV5-1 TGCGCCAGCAGCCGAACCCTCACAGGGGGCCTTCTACGGACTGAAGCTTTCTTT CASSRTLTGGLLRTEAFF